A selection of T cell receptor beta chains follows, all from one sample in a study of blood T cell repertoires in COVID-19. TCRdb's table, derived via immunoSEQ multiplex PCR, lists solely in-frame clones and lacks some. The sample records about 87,000 clones, 80% to 90% being singletons. Sequenced input: peripheral blood. The receptors here all came from a man aged 80 or over with acute or convalescent COVID-19. Both conserved end residues are part of each CDR3. A D gene is named only where the DNA matches it firmly. The size entry is marked missing in some rows and otherwise reads once, few, many or a size class.

clone size	D gene	V gene	J gene	CDR3 protein	CDR3 DNA
-	-	TRBV28	TRBJ1-1	CASSFGQGSAFF	TGTGCCAGCAGTTTTGGGCAGGGGTCGGCTTTCTTT
-	-	TRBV2	TRBJ2-5	CASQIQGRETQYF	TGTGCCAGCCAGATACAGGGTCGAGAGACCCAGTACTTC
-	TRBD1	TRBV6-5	TRBJ1-5	CASRGQENSNQPQHF	TGTGCCAGCAGGGGACAGGAGAATAGCAATCAGCCCCAGCATTTT
-	TRBD2	TRBV12-3/TRBV12-4	TRBJ2-5	CASSWTRETQYF	TGTGCCAGCAGTTGGACTAGAGAGACCCAGTACTTC
-	TRBD1	TRBV30	TRBJ2-3	CACLRGPENTQYF	TGTGCCTGTCTGAGGGGGCCGGAAAATACGCAGTATTTT
-	TRBD2	TRBV3-1/TRBV3-2	TRBJ2-5	CASSQEGAGRARETQYF	TGTGCCAGCAGCCAAGAAGGGGCCGGGAGGGCCAGGGAGACCCAGTACTTC
-	TRBD1	TRBV24-1	TRBJ1-2	CATSGGTGEGYTF	TGTGCCACCAGTGGCGGGACAGGAGAAGGCTACACCTTC
-	TRBD1	TRBV23-1	TRBJ1-5	CASSQTGGSNQPQHF	TGCGCCAGCAGTCAAACAGGGGGCAGCAATCAGCCCCAGCATTTT
-	-	TRBV18	TRBJ1-2	CASSPNQGYGYTF	TGTGCCAGCTCACCGAACCAGGGTTATGGCTACACCTTC
-	-	TRBV3-1/TRBV3-2	TRBJ2-2	CASSPAGELFF	TGTGCCAGCAGCCCCGCCGGGGAGCTGTTTTTT
-	-	TRBV19	TRBJ1-5	CASRDGQSNQPQHF	TGTGCCAGCCGGGATGGACAGAGCAATCAGCCCCAGCATTTT
-	TRBD1	TRBV18	TRBJ1-2	CASSPSETGWGYTF	TGTGCCAGCTCACCCTCCGAGACAGGGTGGGGCTACACCTTC
-	TRBD1	TRBV6-5	TRBJ1-2	CASRDPDRVYGYTF	TGTGCCAGCAGGGACCCGGACAGGGTCTATGGCTACACCTTC
-	-	TRBV6-5	TRBJ2-7	CASIGTYEQYF	TGTGCCAGCATCGGGACCTACGAGCAGTACTTC
-	-	TRBV9	TRBJ2-2	CASSSIGGVSTGELFF	TGTGCCAGCAGCTCCATCGGGGGAGTAAGCACCGGGGAGCTGTTTTTT
-	TRBD2	TRBV5-8	TRBJ2-1	CASSQGWASGGYNEQFF	TGTGCCAGCAGCCAAGGGTGGGCTAGCGGGGGCTACAATGAGCAGTTCTTC
-	-	TRBV19	TRBJ2-7	CASSVGAHYEQYF	TGTGCCAGTAGTGTTGGGGCCCACTACGAGCAGTACTTC
-	TRBD1	TRBV19	TRBJ1-5	CASSKGAEQPQHF	TGTGCCAGTAGTAAGGGGGCGGAGCAGCCCCAGCATTTT
-	-	TRBV28	TRBJ2-6	CASSFGGALSSGANVLTF	TGTGCCAGCAGTTTTGGTGGAGCTTTGAGCTCTGGGGCCAACGTCCTGACTTTC
once	-	TRBV11-3	TRBJ1-1	CASSLAGGDTEAFF	TGTGCCAGCAGCTTAGCGGGGGGGGATACTGAAGCTTTCTTT
-	-	TRBV6-1	TRBJ1-4	CASSDRTGANEKLFF	TGTGCCAGCAGTGACCGGACGGGAGCTAATGAAAAACTGTTTTTT
-	TRBD1	TRBV7-9	TRBJ1-1	CASSSGQADTEAFF	TGTGCCAGCAGCTCGGGACAGGCGGACACTGAAGCTTTCTTT
-	-	TRBV18	TRBJ1-5	CASSQGTRALPQPQHF	TGTGCCAGCTCGCAAGGGACAAGGGCTCTCCCACAGCCCCAGCATTTT
-	-	TRBV5-1	TRBJ2-2	CASSLEEGGELFF	TGCGCCAGCAGCTTAGAGGAGGGCGGGGAGCTGTTTTTT
-	-	TRBV7-8	TRBJ1-1	CASSLGGPGNTEAFF	TGTGCCAGCAGCTTAGGGGGGCCGGGAAACACTGAAGCTTTCTTT
-	TRBD1	TRBV9	TRBJ1-2	CASSPGDRDGYTF	TGTGCCAGCAGCCCGGGGGACAGGGACGGCTACACCTTC
-	-	TRBV5-6	TRBJ2-2	CASSFFGKQGNTGELFF	TGTGCCAGCAGCTTTTTCGGAAAACAGGGAAACACCGGGGAGCTGTTTTTT
-	TRBD1	TRBV3-1/TRBV3-2	TRBJ2-7	CASSPSGQGLTYEQYF	TGTGCCAGCAGCCCTTCGGGACAGGGGCTTACCTACGAGCAGTACTTC
-	TRBD1	TRBV6-2/TRBV6-3	TRBJ2-5	CASSSQGAVETQYF	TGTGCCAGCAGCTCACAGGGGGCCGTGGAGACCCAGTACTTC
-	TRBD2	TRBV5-1	TRBJ2-1	CASRWTSGSSYNEQFF	TGCGCCAGCAGATGGACTAGCGGGAGCTCCTACAATGAGCAGTTCTTC
-	TRBD1	TRBV29-1	TRBJ1-2	CSVGDSSYGYTF	TGCAGCGTTGGGGACAGCTCCTATGGCTACACCTTC
-	TRBD1	TRBV29-1	TRBJ1-2	CSGTTGTGNYGYTF	TGCAGCGGCACTACCGGGACAGGGAACTATGGCTACACCTTC
-	-	TRBV4-1	TRBJ2-4	CASSQDRGLLSKNIQYF	TGCGCCAGCAGCCAAGATCGCGGGCTTCTATCCAAAAACATTCAGTACTTC
-	TRBD2	TRBV7-3	TRBJ2-1	CASIGSGWGSYNEQFF	TGTGCCAGCATAGGTAGCGGGTGGGGATCCTACAATGAGCAGTTCTTC
-	-	TRBV6-6	TRBJ2-3	CASSPPDIFSTDTQYF	TGTGCCAGCAGCCCCCCCGACATCTTTAGCACAGATACGCAGTATTTT
-	-	TRBV28	TRBJ1-4	CASSGREKLFF	TGTGCCAGCAGTGGTCGGGAAAAACTGTTTTTT
-	TRBD1	TRBV24-1	TRBJ2-7	CATSGPPGQAHEQYF	TGTGCCACCAGTGGCCCGCCAGGACAGGCCCACGAGCAGTACTTC
-	-	TRBV7-2	TRBJ2-1	CASSLKAATTVHEQFF	TGTGCCAGCAGCCTTAAAGCCGCTACTACTGTCCATGAGCAGTTCTTC
-	TRBD2	TRBV9	TRBJ2-1	CASSVEGLAGSSYNEQFF	TGTGCCAGCAGCGTAGAAGGGCTAGCGGGAAGCTCCTACAATGAGCAGTTCTTC
-	-	TRBV12-3/TRBV12-4	TRBJ2-2	CASRVSETGELFF	TGTGCCAGCAGGGTTAGCGAGACCGGGGAGCTGTTTTTT
-	-	TRBV4-1	TRBJ2-3	CASSQANRVGTDTQYF	TGCGCCAGCAGCCAAGCCAACAGGGTAGGCACAGATACGCAGTATTTT
-	-	TRBV28	TRBJ1-5	CASSWDIDSNQPQHF	TGTGCCAGCAGTTGGGACATCGATAGCAATCAGCCCCAGCATTTT
-	-	TRBV18	TRBJ1-1	CASSPRLSTGGRNTEAFF	TGTGCCAGCTCACCCCGGCTGAGTACGGGGGGTAGGAACACTGAAGCTTTCTTT
-	-	TRBV5-1	TRBJ1-2	CASSSGVDNTF	TGCGCCAGCAGCTCGGGGGTAGATAACACCTTC
few	-	TRBV7-9	TRBJ2-2	CASSLAAVNTGELFF	TGTGCCAGCAGCTTAGCGGCTGTGAACACCGGGGAGCTGTTTTTT
-	TRBD1	TRBV28	TRBJ1-1	CASGTDPSAFF	TGTGCCAGTGGGACAGACCCCTCGGCTTTCTTT
-	-	TRBV6-1	TRBJ1-5	CASSDRAGGNQPQHF	TGTGCCAGCAGTGACCGAGCGGGGGGCAATCAGCCCCAGCATTTT
-	TRBD1	TRBV10-3	TRBJ1-1	CAISGRTGSNTEAFF	TGTGCCATCAGTGGGCGGACAGGCTCCAACACTGAAGCTTTCTTT
-	TRBD1	TRBV19	TRBJ1-1	CASTSGQRNTEAFF	TGTGCCAGTACCTCGGGACAGCGGAACACTGAAGCTTTCTTT
-	-	TRBV19	TRBJ1-5	CASKSLSGGDQPQHF	TGTGCCAGTAAGTCTCTGTCGGGGGGCGATCAGCCCCAGCATTTT